The present TCR beta chain was sequenced within a study of radiation and T cells in renal cell carcinoma. General study points: No pretreatment tumor biopsies were available for baseline clonotypes.

Stated time point: blood 4 weeks post-SBRT, at nephrectomy. The treatment denotes: 15 Gy SBRT to primary tumor, nephrectomy 4 weeks later. Generated by immunoSEQ multiplex PCR, the TCRdb table keeps only in-frame clones and is missing some. The sample records about 78,000 clones, about nine tenths being singletons. A remark on this clone: Its antigen is undetermined.

Trimming took 4 bases from V and 10 from J; bases not matched to a gene: 7. The V gene's germline CDR1 is SGHDT and CDR2 YYEEEE. CDR3 length: 13 amino acids. This chain uses TRBV5-6 with TRBJ1-4; TRBD1 matches 7 bases. This clonotype was sampled from a woman aged 70-85 years with renal cell carcinoma. Sequences were derived from blood, sampled from a patient whose treatment included radiotherapy and nephrectomy. CDR3 bases: TGTGCCAGCAGCGGGCGACAGGGTCGAAAACTGTTTTTT. Amino acids: CASSGRQGRKLFF.